This entry features one T cell receptor beta chain sequence. Its antigen is currently unknown. This sample stems from a study of T-cell memory formation after mild COVID-19. The CDR3 has 15 amino acids. The germline CDR1 and CDR2 sequences are MNHEY and SVGEGT. Losses at the gene ends were 5 bases for V and 2 bases for J; bases not matched to a gene: 9. TCRdb itself ran the 5' RACE reads through MiXCR, one entry per CDR3 protein. The sample includes 200,000 to 300,000 distinct CDR3 sequences, approximately 15% seen only once; the top ten take about 2%. Notes on the study in general: Clones contracting day 15 to 85 were balanced CD4/CD8; later expanders leaned CD4+.

Sequencing used PBMCs or a T cell subset sorted from them (not recorded which). The rearrangement uses TRBV6-2 or TRBV6-3 and TRBJ2-7, with 7 bases identical to TRBD2. This clonotype was sampled from an adult woman who had mild COVID-19 (a few samples of this study predate the infection). Cell type and time point are not known. The CDR3 coding sequence is TGTGCCAGCAGTACGCGGGACTACCCCCCCTACGAGCAGTACTTC. Its translation: CASSTRDYPPYEQYF.